What follows are 2 T cell receptor beta chains derived from one specimen sequenced in a study of blood T cell repertoires in COVID-19. TCRdb keeps only in-frame clones here, not all; method: immunoSEQ multiplex PCR. The table records 200,000 to 250,000 clones, roughly 88% of them present only once. Material: peripheral blood. Receptors originate from a man older than 75 with acute or convalescent COVID-19.

This chain uses TRBV19 with TRBJ1-2, with 8 positions matching TRBD1. There are 15 residues in the CDR3. The ends lost 5 bases at V and 3 bases at J; junction bases unmatched: 8. The V gene's germline CDR1 is LNHDA and CDR2 SQIVND (reference sequence). The CDR3 region is CASSARQGQYYGYTF. The CDR3 DNA reads as TGTGCCAGTAGTGCCCGACAGGGGCAGTACTATGGCTACACCTTC.

V and J are TRBV20-1 and TRBJ2-1, with 7 bases matching TRBD1. The germline V gene encodes CDR1 DFQATT and CDR2 SNEGSKA (reference sequence). The CDR3 spans 14 residues. Trimming removed 5 bases from V and 10 bases from J; junction bases left unmatched: 14. Here the CDR3 reads CSAGVQGLAQEQFF. DNA for the CDR3: TGCAGTGCTGGTGTACAGGGGCTCGCCCAGGAGCAGTTCTTC.